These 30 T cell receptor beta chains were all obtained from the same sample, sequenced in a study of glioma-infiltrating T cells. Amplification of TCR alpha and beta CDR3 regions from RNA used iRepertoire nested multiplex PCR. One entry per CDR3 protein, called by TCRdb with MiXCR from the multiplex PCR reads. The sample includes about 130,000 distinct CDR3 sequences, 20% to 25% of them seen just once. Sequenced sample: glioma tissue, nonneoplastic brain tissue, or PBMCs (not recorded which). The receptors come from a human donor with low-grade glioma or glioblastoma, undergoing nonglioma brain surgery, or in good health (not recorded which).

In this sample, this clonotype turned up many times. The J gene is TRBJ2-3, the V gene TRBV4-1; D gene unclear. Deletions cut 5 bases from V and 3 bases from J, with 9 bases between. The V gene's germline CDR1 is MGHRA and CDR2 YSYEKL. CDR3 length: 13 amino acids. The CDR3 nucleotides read TGCGCCAGCAGCGATTTAATTACAGATACGCAGTATTTT. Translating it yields CASSDLITDTQYF.

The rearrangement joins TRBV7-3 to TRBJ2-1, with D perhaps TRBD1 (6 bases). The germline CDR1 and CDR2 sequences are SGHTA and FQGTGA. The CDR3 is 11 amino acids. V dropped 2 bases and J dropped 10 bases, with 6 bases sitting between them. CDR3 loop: CASSLGTEQFF. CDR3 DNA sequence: TGTGCCAGCAGCTTAGGGACAGAGCAGTTCTTC.

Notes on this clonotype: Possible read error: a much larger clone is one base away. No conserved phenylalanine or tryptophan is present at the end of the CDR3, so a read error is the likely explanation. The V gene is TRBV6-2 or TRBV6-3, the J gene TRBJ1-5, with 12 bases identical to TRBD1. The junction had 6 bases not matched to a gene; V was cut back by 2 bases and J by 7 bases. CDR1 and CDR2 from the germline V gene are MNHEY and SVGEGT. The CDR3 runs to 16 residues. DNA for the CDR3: TGTGCCAGCAGTTACAAGGGGACAGGGGGCCGGCAGCCCCAGCATCTT. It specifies CASSYKGTGGRQPQHL.

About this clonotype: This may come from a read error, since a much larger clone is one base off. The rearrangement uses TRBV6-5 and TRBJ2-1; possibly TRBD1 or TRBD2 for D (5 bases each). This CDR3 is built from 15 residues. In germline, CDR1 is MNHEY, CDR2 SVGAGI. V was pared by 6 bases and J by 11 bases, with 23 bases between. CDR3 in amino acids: CASRGRDGVSDKQFF. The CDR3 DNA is TGTGCCAGCAGAGGTCGGGACGGGGTGAGCGATAAGCAGTTCTTC.

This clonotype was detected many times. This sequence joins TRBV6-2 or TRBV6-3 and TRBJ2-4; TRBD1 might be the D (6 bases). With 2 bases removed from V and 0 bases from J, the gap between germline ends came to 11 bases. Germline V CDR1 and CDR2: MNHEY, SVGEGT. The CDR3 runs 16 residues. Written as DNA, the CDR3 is TGTGCCAGCAGTTACCCTGGACAGCTAGCCAAAAACATTCAGTACTTC. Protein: CASSYPGQLAKNIQYF.

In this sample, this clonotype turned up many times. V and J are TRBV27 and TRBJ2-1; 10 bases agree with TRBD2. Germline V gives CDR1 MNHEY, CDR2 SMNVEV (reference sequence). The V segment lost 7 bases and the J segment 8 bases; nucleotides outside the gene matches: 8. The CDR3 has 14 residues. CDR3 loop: CASNSAGGNHEQFF. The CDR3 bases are TGTGCCAGCAATTCAGCGGGGGGGAATCATGAGCAGTTCTTC.

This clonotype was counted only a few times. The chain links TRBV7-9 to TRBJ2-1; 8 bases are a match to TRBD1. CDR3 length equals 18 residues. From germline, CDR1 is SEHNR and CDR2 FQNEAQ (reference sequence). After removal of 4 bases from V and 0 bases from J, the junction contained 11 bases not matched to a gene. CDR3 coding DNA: TGTGCCAGCAGCTCCCCCGGGACAGGTGCTAGCTCCTACAATGAGCAGTTCTTC. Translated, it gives CASSSPGTGASSYNEQFF.

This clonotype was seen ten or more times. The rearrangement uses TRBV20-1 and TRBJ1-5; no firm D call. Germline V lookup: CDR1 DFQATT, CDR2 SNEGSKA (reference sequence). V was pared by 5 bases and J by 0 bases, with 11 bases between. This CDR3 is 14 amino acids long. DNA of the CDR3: TGCAGTGCTCCAAGGACTGTTAGCAATCAGCCCCAGCATTTT. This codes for CSAPRTVSNQPQHF.

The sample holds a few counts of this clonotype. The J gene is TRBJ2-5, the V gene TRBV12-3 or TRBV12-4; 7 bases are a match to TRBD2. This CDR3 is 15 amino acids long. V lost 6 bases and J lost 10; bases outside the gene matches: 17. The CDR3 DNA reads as TGTGCCAGCAGCCAGGGCGGGGGTACAAGAGAAGACCAGTACTTC. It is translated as CASSQGGGTREDQYF.

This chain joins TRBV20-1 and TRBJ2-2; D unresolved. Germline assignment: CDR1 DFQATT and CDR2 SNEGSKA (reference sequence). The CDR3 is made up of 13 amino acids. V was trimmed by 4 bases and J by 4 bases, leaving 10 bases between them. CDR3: CSATDTTTGELFF. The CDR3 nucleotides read TGCAGTGCTACAGACACCACCACCGGGGAGCTGTTTTTT.

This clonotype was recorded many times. Here the CDR3 DNA reads TGTGCCAGCAGTTTCTTGGGGGCAGAGACCCAGTACTTC. Translating gives CASSFLGAETQYF. The chain carries TRBV28 and TRBJ2-5; weak D call: TRBD1 (6 bases). Trimming stripped 3 bases from V and 4 bases from J, with 9 bases between. Germline V gene sequence: CDR1 MDHEN, CDR2 SYDVKM. CDR3 length: 13 amino acids.

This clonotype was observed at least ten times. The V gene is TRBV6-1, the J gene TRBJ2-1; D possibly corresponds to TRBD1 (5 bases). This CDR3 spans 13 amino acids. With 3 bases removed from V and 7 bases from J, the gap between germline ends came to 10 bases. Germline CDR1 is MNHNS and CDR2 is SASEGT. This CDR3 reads CASSDRTKNEQFF. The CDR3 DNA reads TGTGCCAGCAGTGATCGGACAAAGAATGAGCAGTTCTTC.

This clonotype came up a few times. The CDR3 sequence: CASSQVSGGARETQYF. CDR3 in DNA: TGCGCCAGCAGCCAAGTTAGCGGGGGGGCCCGGGAGACCCAGTACTTC. The chain is built from TRBV4-1 and TRBJ2-5, with 11 bases lining up with TRBD2. This CDR3 region has 16 residues. V shed 1 base and J 5 bases; nucleotides not matched to a gene: 6. The germline V gene encodes CDR1 MGHRA and CDR2 YSYEKL.

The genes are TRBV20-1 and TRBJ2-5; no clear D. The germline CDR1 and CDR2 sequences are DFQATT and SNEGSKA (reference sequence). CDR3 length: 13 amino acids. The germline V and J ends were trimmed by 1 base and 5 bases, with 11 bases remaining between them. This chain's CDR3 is CSARGLGGETQYF. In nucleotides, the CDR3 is TGCAGTGCTAGAGGGTTGGGTGGCGAGACCCAGTACTTC.

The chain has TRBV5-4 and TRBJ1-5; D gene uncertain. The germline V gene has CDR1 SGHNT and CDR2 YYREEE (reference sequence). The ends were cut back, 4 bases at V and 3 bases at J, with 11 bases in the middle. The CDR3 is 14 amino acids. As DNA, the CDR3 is TGTGCCAGCAGCCCCGACGGAATCAATCAGCCCCAGCATTTT. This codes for CASSPDGINQPQHF.

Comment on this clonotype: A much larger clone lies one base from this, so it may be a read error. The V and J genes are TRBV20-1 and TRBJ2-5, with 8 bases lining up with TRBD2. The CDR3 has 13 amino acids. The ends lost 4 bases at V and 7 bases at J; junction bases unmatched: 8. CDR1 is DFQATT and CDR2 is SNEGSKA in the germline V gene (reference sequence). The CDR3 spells CSAIFNAGGTQYF. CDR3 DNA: TGCAGTGCTATCTTCAACGCGGGGGGGACCCAGTACTTC.

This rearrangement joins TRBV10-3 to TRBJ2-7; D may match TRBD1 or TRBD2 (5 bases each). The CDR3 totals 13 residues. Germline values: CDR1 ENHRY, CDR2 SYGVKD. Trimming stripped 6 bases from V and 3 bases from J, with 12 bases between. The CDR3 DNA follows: TGTGCCATCAGGGGAGACAGTCGCTACGAGCAGTACGTC. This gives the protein CAIRGDSRYEQYV.

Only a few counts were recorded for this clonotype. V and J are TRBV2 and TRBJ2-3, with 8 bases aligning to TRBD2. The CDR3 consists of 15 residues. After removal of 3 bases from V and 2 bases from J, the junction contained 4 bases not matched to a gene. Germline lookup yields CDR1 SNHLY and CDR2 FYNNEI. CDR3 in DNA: TGTGCCAGCAGTGAGCGGGGGGCCCACACAGATACGCAGTATTTT. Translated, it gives CASSERGAHTDTQYF.

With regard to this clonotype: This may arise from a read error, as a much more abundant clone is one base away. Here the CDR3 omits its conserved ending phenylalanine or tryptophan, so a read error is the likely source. This chain's CDR3 is CASSSEGAHHNEQFL. The CDR3 DNA follows: TGTGCCAGCAGCTCCGAGGGGGCCCACCACAATGAGCAGTTCCTC. This chain uses TRBV11-2 with TRBJ2-1; 7 positions match TRBD1. The CDR3 is 15 amino acids. V was pared by 4 bases and J by 5 bases, with 8 bases of the junction left unmatched. Germline-derived CDR1 and CDR2 are SGHAT and FQNNGV.

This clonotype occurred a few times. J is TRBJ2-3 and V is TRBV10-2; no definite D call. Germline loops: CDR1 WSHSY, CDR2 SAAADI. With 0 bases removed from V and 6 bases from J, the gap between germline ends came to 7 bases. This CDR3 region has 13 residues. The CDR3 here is CASSESSLDTQYF. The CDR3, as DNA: TGCGCCAGCAGTGAGTCATCATTGGATACGCAGTATTTT.

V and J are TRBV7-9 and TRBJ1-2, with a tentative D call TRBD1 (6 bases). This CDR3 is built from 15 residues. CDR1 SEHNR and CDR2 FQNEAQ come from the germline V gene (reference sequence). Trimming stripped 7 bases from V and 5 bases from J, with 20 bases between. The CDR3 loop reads CASNGGDTDSYGYTF. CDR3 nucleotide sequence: TGTGCCAGCAACGGGGGGGACACGGACTCTTATGGCTACACCTTC.

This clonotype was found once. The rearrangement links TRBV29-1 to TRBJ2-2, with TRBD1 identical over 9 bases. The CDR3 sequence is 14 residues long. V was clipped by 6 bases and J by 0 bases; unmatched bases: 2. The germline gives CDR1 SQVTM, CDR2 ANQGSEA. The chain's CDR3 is CSVGTGPNTGELFF. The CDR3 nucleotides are TGCAGCGTCGGGACAGGGCCGAACACCGGGGAGCTGTTTTTT.

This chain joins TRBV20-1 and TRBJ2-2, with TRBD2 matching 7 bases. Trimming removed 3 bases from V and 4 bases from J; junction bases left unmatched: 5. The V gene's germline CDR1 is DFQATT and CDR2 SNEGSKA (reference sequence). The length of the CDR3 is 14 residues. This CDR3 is CSARLAETTGELFF. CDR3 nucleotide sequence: TGCAGTGCTAGGCTAGCGGAAACCACCGGGGAGCTGTTTTTT.

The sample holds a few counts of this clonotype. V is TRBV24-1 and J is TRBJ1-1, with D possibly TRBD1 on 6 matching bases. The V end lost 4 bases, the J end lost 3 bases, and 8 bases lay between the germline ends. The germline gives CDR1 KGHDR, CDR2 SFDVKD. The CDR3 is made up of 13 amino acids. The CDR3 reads CATSDTGYTEAFF. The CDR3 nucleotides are TGTGCCACCAGTGACACAGGGTACACTGAAGCTTTCTTT.

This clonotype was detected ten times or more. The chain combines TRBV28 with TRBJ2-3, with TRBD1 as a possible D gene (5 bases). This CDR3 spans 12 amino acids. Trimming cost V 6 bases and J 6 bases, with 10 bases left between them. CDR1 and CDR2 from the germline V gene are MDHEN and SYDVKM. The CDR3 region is CASRSGADTQYF. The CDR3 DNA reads TGTGCCAGCAGGAGTGGGGCGGATACGCAGTATTTT.

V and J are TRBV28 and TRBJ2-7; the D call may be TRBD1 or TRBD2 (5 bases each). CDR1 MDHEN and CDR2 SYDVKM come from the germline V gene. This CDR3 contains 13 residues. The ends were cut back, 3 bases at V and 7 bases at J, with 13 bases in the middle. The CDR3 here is CASSFGLEGEQYV. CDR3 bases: TGTGCCAGCAGTTTCGGGCTAGAGGGGGAGCAGTACGTC.

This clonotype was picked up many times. CDR3 region: CASSLYPGLAGGQLETQYF. The CDR3 bases are TGTGCCAGCAGCCTATACCCGGGACTAGCGGGGGGGCAGCTCGAGACCCAGTACTTC. The V call is TRBV6-1, the J call TRBJ2-5, with 16 nucleotides matching TRBD2. Germline V gene lookup returns CDR1 MNHNS and CDR2 SASEGT. V lost 6 bases, J lost 5 bases, and 15 bases stayed unmatched. CDR3 size: 19 residues.

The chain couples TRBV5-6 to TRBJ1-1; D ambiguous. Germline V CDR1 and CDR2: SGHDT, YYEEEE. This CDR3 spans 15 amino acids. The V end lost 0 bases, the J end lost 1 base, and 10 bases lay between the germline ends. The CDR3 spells CASSLVHKQNTEAFF. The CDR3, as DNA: TGTGCCAGCAGCTTGGTTCACAAACAGAACACTGAAGCTTTCTTT.

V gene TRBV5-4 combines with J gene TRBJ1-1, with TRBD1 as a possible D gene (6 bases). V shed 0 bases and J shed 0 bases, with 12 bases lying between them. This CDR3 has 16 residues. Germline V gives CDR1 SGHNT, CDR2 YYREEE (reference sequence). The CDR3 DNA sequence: TGTGCCAGCAGCTTGGCAGGGGCGCTTTTGAACACTGAAGCTTTCTTT. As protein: CASSLAGALLNTEAFF.

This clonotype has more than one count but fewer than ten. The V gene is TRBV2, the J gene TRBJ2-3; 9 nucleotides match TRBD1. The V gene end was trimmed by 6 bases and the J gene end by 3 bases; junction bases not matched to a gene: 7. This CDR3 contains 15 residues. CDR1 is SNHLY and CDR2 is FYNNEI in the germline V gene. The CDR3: CASSAQGAETDTQYF. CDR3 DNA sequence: TGTGCCAGCAGCGCACAGGGGGCGGAAACAGATACGCAGTATTTT.